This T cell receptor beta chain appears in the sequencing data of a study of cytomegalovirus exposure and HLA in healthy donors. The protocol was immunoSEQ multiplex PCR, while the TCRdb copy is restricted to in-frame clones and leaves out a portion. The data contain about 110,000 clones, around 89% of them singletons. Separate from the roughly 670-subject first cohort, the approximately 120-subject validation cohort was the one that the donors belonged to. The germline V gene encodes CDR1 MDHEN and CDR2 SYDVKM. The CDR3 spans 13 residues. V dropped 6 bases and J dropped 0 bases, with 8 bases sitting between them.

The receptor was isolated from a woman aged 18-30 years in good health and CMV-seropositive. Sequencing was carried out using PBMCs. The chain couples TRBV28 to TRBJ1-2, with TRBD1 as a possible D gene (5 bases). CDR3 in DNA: TGTGCCAGCAGACAGGCCACTAACTATGGCTACACCTTC. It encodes CASRQATNYGYTF.